The clone carrying this T cell receptor beta chain was detected only once. Its specificity is not known. This sample is part of a study of cytomegalovirus exposure and HLA in healthy donors. Looked up from germline, CDR1 is SGHRS and CDR2 is YFSETQ. Trimming removed 1 base from V and 11 bases from J, with 18 bases in between. CDR3 size: 15 residues. The PCR ran on 60 Vbeta and 13 Jbeta primers. Method: immunoSEQ multiplex PCR; TCRdb's copy keeps in-frame clones and lacks some. Altogether about 130,000 clones are present, around 72% being singletons, with the ten largest covering 1.5%. Study-wide results and limits: TCR association rates varied by HLA locus in a later analysis, with DRB1 highest and HLA-C lowest.

This sequence joins TRBV5-1 and TRBJ1-4; D gene unclear. The specimen sequenced was PBMCs. The receptor's source is a woman between 18 and 30 years old in good health and CMV-seronegative. DNA for the CDR3: TGCGCCAGCAGCTTGAGCGGGGAGGGAAAAGGGAAACTGTTTTTT. Residues: CASSLSGEGKGKLFF.